This TCR beta chain emerged from a study of T cells and copy number aberrations in small-cell lung cancer (dated by TCRdb to about 2021). Regarding the complete study: TCR repertoire sequencing was paired with whole-exome sequencing of the same tumor regions to relate T cell metrics to mutations and copy number aberrations. Tumor TCR data existed for 17 patients, and under 15 patients had TCR data from both tumor tissue and normal tissue. The research as a whole found: Because surgical resection is uncommon in small-cell lung cancer, the study was limited by a small sample size, and the findings need validation. Every specimen was formalin-fixed paraffin-embedded tissue, a material known to introduce sequencing artifacts. Compared with adjacent lung tissue, tumors showed lower T-cell density, richness and clonality, although the density difference was not significant.

Using multiplexed V- and J-gene primers, the immunoSEQ hsTCRB Kit amplified TCR-beta CDR3 regions from genomic DNA. Unique DNA barcodes were added in a second PCR, and the samples were pooled together with a negative control and a positive control. Sequencing of the pooled TCR-beta libraries was performed on an Illumina MiSeq using a 150-cycle paired-end protocol. In the source study's methods: Raw sequencing data were processed by Adaptive Biotechnologies into a report with normalized, annotated TCR-beta repertoires. T-cell density was calculated by normalizing TCR-beta templates to usable DNA, with usable DNA estimated through amplification of housekeeping genes. Richness was the count of unique rearrangements, and clonality was defined as 1 minus Pielou's evenness. Not all clones reach the TCRdb copy of this immuneACCESS table, which keeps in-frame sequences only. Checked studies attribute under half of the gap to unresolved V genes and leave the rest unexplained. The V and J calls and clone size are taken from that table; D and trimming were inferred from the DNA. The sample table records about 9,600 clones; 75% to 80% of these occur just once. In total, the top ten clones hold about 32% of the sample.

This clone was counted once. No cognate antigen has been identified for it. Per-nucleotide qualities are absent, and no much larger clonotype sits a single base away. The donors were limited-stage small-cell lung cancer patients who had surgical resection in Hangzhou, China, between about 2008 and 2020. Every donor went straight to surgery with no preoperative chemotherapy or radiotherapy, and no donor was given immunotherapy either before or after surgery. In the sequenced cohort of around 19 patients, every patient was either a smoker or a heavy second-hand smoker. Adjacent normal lung was taken at least 2 cm away from the tumor margin, and two pathologists confirmed by morphology that the adjacent normal lung was free of malignant cells. To characterize T cell repertoire heterogeneity, the study applied multi-region TCR-beta sequencing to resected limited-stage small-cell lung cancers and to tumor-adjacent lung tissue. Genomic DNA was extracted from FFPE tissue using the AllPrep DNA/RNA FFPE Kit (Qiagen).

The TCR comes from a man aged 60-69 years with small cell lung cancer. The sample consisted of normal tissue next to the tumor.

The DNA is TGTGCCCTACGGGACAGGGAGCCCTACGAGCAGTACTTC. Translated, this is CALRDREPYEQYF. Rearrangement joined TRBV6-1 to TRBJ2-7; 9 bases in between match TRBD1. Taken from the germline V gene, the CDR1 and CDR2 loops are MNHNS and SASEGT. From V the trimming removes 11 bases and from J it removes 2 bases, while the gene matches leave 7 bases of the junction unaccounted for. Spanning cysteine to phenylalanine, the CDR3 consists of 13 amino acids. Only the CDR3 DNA stays, 39 bases, in frame from base 1.